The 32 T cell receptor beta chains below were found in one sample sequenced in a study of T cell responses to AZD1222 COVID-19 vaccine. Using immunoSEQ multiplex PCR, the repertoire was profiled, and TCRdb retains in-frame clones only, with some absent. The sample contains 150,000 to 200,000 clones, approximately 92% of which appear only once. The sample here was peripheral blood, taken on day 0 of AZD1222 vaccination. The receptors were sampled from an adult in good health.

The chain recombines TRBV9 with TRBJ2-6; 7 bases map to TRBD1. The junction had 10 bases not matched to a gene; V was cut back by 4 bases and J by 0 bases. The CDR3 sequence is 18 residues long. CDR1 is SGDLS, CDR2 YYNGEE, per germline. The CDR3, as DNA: TGTGCCAGCAGCTTAAGCACAGGGGACCTCTCTGGGGCCAACGTCCTGACTTTC. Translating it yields CASSLSTGDLSGANVLTF.

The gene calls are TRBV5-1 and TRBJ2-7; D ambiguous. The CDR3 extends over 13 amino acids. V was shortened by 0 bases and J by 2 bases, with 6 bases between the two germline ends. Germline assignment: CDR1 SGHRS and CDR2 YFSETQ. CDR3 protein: CASSLEQTYEQYF. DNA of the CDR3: TGCGCCAGCAGCTTGGAACAGACCTACGAGCAGTACTTC.

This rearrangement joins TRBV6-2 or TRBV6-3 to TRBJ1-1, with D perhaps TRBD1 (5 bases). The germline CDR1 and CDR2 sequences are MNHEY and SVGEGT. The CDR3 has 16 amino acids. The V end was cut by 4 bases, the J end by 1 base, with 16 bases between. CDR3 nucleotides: TGTGCCAGCAGTTGGGACCAAGAATGGGGGAACACTGAAGCTTTCTTT. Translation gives CASSWDQEWGNTEAFF.

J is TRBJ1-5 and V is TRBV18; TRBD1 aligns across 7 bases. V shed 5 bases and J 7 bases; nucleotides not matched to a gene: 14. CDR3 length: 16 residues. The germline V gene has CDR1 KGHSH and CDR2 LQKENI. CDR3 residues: CASSSTGQGGRQPQHF. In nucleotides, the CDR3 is TGTGCCAGCTCATCCACAGGGCAGGGGGGGAGGCAGCCCCAGCATTTT.

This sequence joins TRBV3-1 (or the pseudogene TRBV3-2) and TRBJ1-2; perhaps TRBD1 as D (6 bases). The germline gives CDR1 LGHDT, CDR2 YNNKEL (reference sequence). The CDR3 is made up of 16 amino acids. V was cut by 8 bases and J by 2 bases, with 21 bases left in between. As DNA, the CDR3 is TGTGCCAGCCGGGAAGGGGGGGCAGTTGGGAACTATGGCTACACCTTC. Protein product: CASREGGAVGNYGYTF.

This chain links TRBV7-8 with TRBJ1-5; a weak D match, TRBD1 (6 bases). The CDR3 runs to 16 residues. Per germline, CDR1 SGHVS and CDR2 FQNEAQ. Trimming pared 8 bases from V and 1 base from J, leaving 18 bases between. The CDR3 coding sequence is TGTGCCAGCGGCCCCCTTACGAGGGGGAGCAATCAGCCCCAGCATTTT. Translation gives CASGPLTRGSNQPQHF.

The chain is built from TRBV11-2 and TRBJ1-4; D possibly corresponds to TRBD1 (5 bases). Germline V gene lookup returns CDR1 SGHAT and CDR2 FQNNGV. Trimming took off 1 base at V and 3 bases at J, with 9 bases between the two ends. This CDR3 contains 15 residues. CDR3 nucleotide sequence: TGTGCCAGCAGCTTAGGGACACGGTCTAATGAAAAACTGTTTTTT. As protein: CASSLGTRSNEKLFF.

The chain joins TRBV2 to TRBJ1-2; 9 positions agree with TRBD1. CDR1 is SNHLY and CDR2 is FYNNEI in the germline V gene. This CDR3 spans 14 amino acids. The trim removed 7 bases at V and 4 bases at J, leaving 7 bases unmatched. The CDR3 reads CASTDPDRGYGYTF. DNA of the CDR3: TGTGCCAGCACGGATCCGGACAGGGGCTATGGCTACACCTTC.

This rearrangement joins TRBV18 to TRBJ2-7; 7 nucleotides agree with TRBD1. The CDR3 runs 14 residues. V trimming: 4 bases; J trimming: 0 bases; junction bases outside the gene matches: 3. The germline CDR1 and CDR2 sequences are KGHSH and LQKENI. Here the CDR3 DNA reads TGTGCCAGCTCACGGGACAGAAACTCCTACGAGCAGTACTTC. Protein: CASSRDRNSYEQYF.

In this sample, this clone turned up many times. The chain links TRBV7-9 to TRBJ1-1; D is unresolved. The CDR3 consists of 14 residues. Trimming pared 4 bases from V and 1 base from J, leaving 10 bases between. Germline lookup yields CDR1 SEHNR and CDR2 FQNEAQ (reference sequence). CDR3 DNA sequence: TGTGCCAGCAGCTCCCGGGCCGCGAACACTGAAGCTTTCTTT. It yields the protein CASSSRAANTEAFF.

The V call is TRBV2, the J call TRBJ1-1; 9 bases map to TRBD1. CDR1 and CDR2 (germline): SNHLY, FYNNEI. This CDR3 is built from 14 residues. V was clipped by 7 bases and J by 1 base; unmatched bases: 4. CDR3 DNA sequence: TGTGCCAGCAATCTGGACAGGGGGAACACTGAAGCTTTCTTT. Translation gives CASNLDRGNTEAFF.

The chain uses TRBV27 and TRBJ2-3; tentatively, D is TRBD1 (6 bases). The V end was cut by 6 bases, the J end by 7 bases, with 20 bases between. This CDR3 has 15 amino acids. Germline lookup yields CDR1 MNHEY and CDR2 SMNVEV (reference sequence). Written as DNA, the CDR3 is TGTGCCAGCAGAATCAATCAGGGGAAAGGAAATACGCAGTATTTT. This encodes CASRINQGKGNTQYF.

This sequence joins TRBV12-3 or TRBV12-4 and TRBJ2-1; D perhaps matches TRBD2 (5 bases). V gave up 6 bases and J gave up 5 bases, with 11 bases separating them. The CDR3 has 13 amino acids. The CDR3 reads CASSPPTNNEQFF. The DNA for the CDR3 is TGTGCCAGCAGCCCCCCGACTAACAATGAGCAGTTCTTC.

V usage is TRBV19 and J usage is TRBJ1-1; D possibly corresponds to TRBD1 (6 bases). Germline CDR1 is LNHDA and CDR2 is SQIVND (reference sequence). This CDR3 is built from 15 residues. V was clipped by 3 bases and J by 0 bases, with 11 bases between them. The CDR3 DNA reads TGTGCCAGTAGTATTACGGGGGCCTTGAACACTGAAGCTTTCTTT. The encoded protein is CASSITGALNTEAFF.

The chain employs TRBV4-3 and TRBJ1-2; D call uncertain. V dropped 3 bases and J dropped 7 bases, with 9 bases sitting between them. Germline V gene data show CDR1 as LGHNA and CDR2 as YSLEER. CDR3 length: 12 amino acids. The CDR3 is CASSHHEGGYTF. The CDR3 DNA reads TGCGCCAGCAGCCACCACGAGGGTGGCTACACCTTC.

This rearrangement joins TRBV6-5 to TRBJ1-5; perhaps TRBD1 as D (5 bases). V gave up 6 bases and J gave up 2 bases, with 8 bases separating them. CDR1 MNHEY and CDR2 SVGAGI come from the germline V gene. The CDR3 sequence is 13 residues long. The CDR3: CASRPQGNQPQHF. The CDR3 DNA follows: TGTGCCAGCAGACCACAGGGCAATCAGCCCCAGCATTTT.

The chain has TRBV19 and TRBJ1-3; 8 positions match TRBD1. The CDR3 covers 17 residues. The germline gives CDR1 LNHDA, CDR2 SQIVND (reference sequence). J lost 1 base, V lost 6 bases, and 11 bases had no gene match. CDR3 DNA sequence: TGTGCCAGTAGGGAGCCAGGCAGGGGGCGGTCTGGAAACACCATATATTTT. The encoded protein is CASREPGRGRSGNTIYF.

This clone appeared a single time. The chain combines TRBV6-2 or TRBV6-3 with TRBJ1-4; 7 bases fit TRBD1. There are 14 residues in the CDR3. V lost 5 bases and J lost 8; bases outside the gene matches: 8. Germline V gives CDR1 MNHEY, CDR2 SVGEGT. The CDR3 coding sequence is TGTGCCAGCAGTAGACAGGGAGGGGGCGAAAAACTGTTTTTT. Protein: CASSRQGGGEKLFF.

The CDR3 is CASSPQGPQETQYF. The CDR3 DNA is TGTGCCAGCAGCCCACAGGGGCCCCAAGAGACCCAGTACTTC. The genes are TRBV11-1 and TRBJ2-5; the match to TRBD1 covers 7 bases. Trimming at V came to 5 bases and at J to 1 base, leaving 4 bases not matched to a gene. CDR3 length: 14 amino acids. In germline, CDR1 is SGHAT, CDR2 FQDESV (reference sequence).

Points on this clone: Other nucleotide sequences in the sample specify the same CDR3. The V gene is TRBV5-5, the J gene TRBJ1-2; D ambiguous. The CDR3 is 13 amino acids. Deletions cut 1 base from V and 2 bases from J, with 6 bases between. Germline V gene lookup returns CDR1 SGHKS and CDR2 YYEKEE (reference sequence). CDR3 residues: CASSLPGNYGYTF. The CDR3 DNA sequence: TGTGCCAGCAGCTTGCCGGGGAACTATGGCTACACCTTC.

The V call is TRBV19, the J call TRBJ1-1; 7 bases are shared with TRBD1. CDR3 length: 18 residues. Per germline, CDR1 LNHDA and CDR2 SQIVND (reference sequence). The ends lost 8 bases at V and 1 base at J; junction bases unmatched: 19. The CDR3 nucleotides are TGTGCCAGTCCCCCAGGTCGGGGCAGATACAGGGGGAACACTGAAGCTTTCTTT. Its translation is CASPPGRGRYRGNTEAFF.

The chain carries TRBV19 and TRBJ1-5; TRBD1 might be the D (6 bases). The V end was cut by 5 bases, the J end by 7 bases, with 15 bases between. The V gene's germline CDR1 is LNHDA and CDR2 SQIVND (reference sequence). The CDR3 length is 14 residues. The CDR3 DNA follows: TGTGCCAGTAGTGGGGGACAAACGCGCCAGCCCCAGCATTTT. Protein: CASSGGQTRQPQHF.

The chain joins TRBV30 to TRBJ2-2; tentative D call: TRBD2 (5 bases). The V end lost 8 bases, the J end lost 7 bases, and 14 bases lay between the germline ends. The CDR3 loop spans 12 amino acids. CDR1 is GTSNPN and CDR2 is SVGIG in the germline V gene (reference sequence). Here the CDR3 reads CANGGLGGELFF. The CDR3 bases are TGTGCCAACGGCGGGCTTGGCGGGGAGCTGTTTTTT.

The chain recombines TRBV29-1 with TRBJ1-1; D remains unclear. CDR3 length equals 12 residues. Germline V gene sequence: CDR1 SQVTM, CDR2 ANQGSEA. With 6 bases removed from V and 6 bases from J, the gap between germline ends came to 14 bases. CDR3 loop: CSVFGVSAEAFF. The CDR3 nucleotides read TGCAGCGTCTTTGGGGTAAGTGCTGAAGCTTTCTTT.

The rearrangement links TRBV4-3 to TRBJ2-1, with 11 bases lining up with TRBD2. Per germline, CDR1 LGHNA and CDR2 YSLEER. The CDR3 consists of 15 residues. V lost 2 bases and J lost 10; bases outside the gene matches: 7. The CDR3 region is CASSQPSGGLNEQFF. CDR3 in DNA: TGCGCCAGCAGCCAACCTAGCGGGGGGTTAAACGAGCAGTTCTTC.

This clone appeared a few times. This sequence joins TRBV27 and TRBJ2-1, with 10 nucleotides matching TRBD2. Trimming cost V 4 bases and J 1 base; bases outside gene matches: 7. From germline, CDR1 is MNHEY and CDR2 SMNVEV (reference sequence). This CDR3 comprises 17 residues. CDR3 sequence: CASSSSQREGSYNEQFF. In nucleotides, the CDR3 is TGTGCCAGCAGTTCCTCTCAGCGGGAGGGGTCCTACAATGAGCAGTTCTTC.

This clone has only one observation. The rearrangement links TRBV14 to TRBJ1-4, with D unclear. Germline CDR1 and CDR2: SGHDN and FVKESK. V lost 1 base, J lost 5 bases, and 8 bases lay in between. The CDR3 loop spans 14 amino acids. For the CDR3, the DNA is TGTGCCAGCAGCCAAGGCAGATACAATGAAAAACTGTTTTTT. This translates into CASSQGRYNEKLFF.

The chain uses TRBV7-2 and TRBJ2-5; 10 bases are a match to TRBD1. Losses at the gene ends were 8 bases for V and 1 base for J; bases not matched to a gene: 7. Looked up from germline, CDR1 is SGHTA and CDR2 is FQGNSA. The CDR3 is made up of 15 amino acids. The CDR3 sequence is CASPVDRGFQETQYF. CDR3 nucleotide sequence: TGTGCCAGCCCGGTGGACAGGGGGTTCCAAGAGACCCAGTACTTC.

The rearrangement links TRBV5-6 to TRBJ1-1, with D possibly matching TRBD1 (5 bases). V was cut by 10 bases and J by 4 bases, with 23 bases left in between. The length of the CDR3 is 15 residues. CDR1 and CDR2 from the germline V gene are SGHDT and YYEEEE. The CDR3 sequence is CASSGFFGRVTEAFF. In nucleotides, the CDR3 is TGTGCCTCATCAGGGTTTTTTGGTCGGGTCACTGAAGCTTTCTTT.

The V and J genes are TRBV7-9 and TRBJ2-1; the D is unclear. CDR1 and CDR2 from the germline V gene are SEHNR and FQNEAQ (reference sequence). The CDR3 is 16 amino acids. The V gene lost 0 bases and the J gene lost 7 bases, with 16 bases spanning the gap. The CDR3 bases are TGTGCCAGCAGCTTAGCAGGTTCGGGCGCCGGGAATGAGCAGTTCTTC. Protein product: CASSLAGSGAGNEQFF.

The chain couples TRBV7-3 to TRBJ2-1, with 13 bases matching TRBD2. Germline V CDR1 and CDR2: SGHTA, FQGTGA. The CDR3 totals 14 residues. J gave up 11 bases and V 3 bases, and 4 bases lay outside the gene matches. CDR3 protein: CASSFGLAGDQQFF. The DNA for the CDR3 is TGTGCCAGCAGCTTCGGACTAGCGGGGGACCAGCAGTTCTTC.

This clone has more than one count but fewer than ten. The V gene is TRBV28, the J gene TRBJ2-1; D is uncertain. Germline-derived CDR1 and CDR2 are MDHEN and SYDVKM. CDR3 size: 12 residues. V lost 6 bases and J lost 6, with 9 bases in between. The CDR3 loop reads CASRPSGNEQFF. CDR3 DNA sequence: TGTGCCAGCAGGCCCTCGGGCAATGAGCAGTTCTTC. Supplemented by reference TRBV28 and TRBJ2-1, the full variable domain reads DVKVTQSSRYLVKRTGEKVFLECVQDMDHENMFWYRQDPGLGLRLIYFSYDVKMKEKGDIPEGYSVSREKKERFSLILESASTNQTSMYLCASRPSGNEQFFGPGTRLTVL.